Below are 2 T cell receptor beta chains sequenced from a single sample in a study of T cell responses to AZD1222 COVID-19 vaccine. Profiling relied on immunoSEQ multiplex PCR, and the TCRdb table lists in-frame clones only, not all of them. The sample has approximately 170,000 clones, roughly 94% seen once. Material: peripheral blood, obtained 28 days after the second AZD1222 dose. The receptors come from an adult who received the AZD1222 COVID-19 vaccine.

This chain joins TRBV5-4 and TRBJ2-7, with D possibly matching TRBD1 (6 bases). Between the trimmed V and J ends, which lost 2 bases and 3 bases, there was a span of 6 bases. The CDR3 covers 12 residues. Germline loops: CDR1 SGHNT, CDR2 YYREEE (reference sequence). CDR3 in DNA: TGTGCCAGCAGCTTCAGGGGCTACGAGCAGTACTTC. Translation: CASSFRGYEQYF.

This chain joins TRBV5-1 and TRBJ2-7, with 9 bases matching TRBD2. This CDR3 has 15 residues. Germline V CDR1 and CDR2: SGHRS, YFSETQ. Unmatched junction bases numbered 4, after V lost 3 bases and J lost 0 bases. The CDR3 DNA sequence: TGCGCCAGCAGCTACGGGACTAGCAACTCCTACGAGCAGTACTTC. This encodes CASSYGTSNSYEQYF. The complete variable domain, with remaining parts taken from reference TRBV5-1 and TRBJ2-7, reads KAGVTQTPRYLIKTRGQQVTLSCSPISGHRSVSWYQQTPGQGLQFLFEYFSETQRNKGNFPGRFSGRQFSNSRSEMNVSTLELGDSALYLCASSYGTSNSYEQYFGPGTRLTVT.